The 30 T cell receptor beta chains below all came from one sample that was sequenced in a study of spatial heterogeneity in lung cancer. General study results and limits: Mutation tallies in tumors tracked expanded intratumoral alpha and beta TCR counts.

Their recognized antigens are unknown. The time point here: sample taken at primary tumor resection. TCRdb independently ran MiXCR on the 5' RACE reads; one entry per CDR3 protein. The sample yields 5,000 to 7,500 distinct CDR3 sequences, about 15% seen once. The sequenced sample was lung tumor tissue, obtained at surgery. Source of these receptors: a male donor with early-stage non-small cell lung cancer.

Comment on this clonotype: This could be a read error, since a much larger clone is one nucleotide away. With the library built for alpha chains, this beta chain is off target and its frequency is not meaningful. This chain uses TRBV5-1 with TRBJ2-7, with D unclear. The CDR3 is 15 residues long. Trimming shortened V by 0 bases and J by 5 bases, and 15 bases separated the two germline ends. The V gene's germline CDR1 is SGHRS and CDR2 YFSETQ. CDR3 in amino acids: CASSLATNPGDEQYF. The CDR3 nucleotides read TGCGCCAGCAGCTTGGCGACAAACCCAGGCGACGAGCAGTACTTC.

About this clonotype: Because this beta chain is a stray read in a library intended to capture alpha chains, its abundance should not be given much weight. The V gene is TRBV6-6, the J gene TRBJ2-3; 10 nucleotides align to TRBD1. This CDR3 region has 15 residues. In germline, CDR1 is MNHNY, CDR2 SVGAGI (reference sequence). Unmatched junction bases numbered 4, after V lost 4 bases and J lost 3 bases. The CDR3 sequence is CASSSDRGRTDTQYF. The CDR3 DNA follows: TGTGCCAGCAGTTCCGACAGGGGGCGAACAGATACGCAGTATTTT.

This clonotype was seen at least ten times. Little can be read into the size of this beta chain, an off-target read in a library designed for alpha chains. The chain links TRBV7-8 to TRBJ2-3; D unclear. V was clipped by 5 bases and J by 2 bases, with 17 bases between them. Germline lookup yields CDR1 SGHVS and CDR2 FQNEAQ. CDR3 size: 16 residues. For the CDR3, the DNA is TGTGCCAGCAGCCCGAAGGGTACTGTGTTCACAGATACGCAGTATTTT. Protein product: CASSPKGTVFTDTQYF.

Turning to this clonotype: This beta chain appears as a stray read in a library generated for alpha chains; its size is not informative. The rearrangement joins TRBV5-1 to TRBJ2-2, with 11 bases fitting TRBD2. This CDR3 has 16 amino acids. Trimming took 6 bases from V and 0 from J; bases not matched to a gene: 4. From germline, CDR1 is SGHRS and CDR2 YFSETQ. CDR3 protein: CASTPSGRTNTGELFF. The CDR3 coding sequence is TGCGCCAGCACCCCTAGCGGGAGGACGAACACCGGGGAGCTGTTTTTT.

Comment on this clonotype: A library prepared for alpha chains yielded this beta chain as an off-target read; its size is of little meaning. This sequence joins TRBV10-3 and TRBJ2-7, with 12 bases that match TRBD2. This CDR3 has 15 residues. Germline V CDR1 and CDR2: ENHRY, SYGVKD. Trimming at V came to 2 bases and at J to 5 bases, leaving 4 bases not matched to a gene. CDR3: CAISEASGRAHEQYF. Written as DNA, the CDR3 is TGTGCCATCAGTGAGGCTAGCGGGAGGGCCCACGAGCAGTACTTC.

With respect to this clonotype: The library was prepared for alpha chains; this beta chain is a stray read, so its frequency means little. The J gene is TRBJ1-1, the V gene TRBV3-1; weak D call: TRBD1 (5 bases). The germline V gene has CDR1 LGHDT and CDR2 YNNKEL (reference sequence). V lost 4 bases to trimming and J lost 10 bases, with 19 bases between them. There are 14 residues in the CDR3. The CDR3 protein is CASSPSREIVAAFF. The CDR3 nucleotides are TGTGCCAGCAGCCCAAGCAGGGAGATCGTTGCAGCTTTCTTT.

As concerns this clonotype: The library was prepared for alpha chains; this beta chain is a stray read, so its frequency means little. The chain links TRBV7-9 to TRBJ2-1; either TRBD1 or TRBD2 may fit D (6 bases each). Per germline, CDR1 SEHNR and CDR2 FQNEAQ (reference sequence). The CDR3 contains 16 residues. V lost 7 bases, J lost 7 bases, and 23 bases lay in between. The CDR3 coding sequence is TGTGCCAGCAACAAGTGGGGGGCGCCCTCCGAGAATGAGCAGTTCTTC. Amino acids: CASNKWGAPSENEQFF.

In this sample, this clonotype is medium-sized. The library was built for alpha chains, so this beta chain is an off-target read and its size means little. The chain recombines TRBV11-2 with TRBJ2-7; D possibly corresponds to TRBD2 (6 bases). V lost 6 bases to trimming and J lost 0 bases, with 15 bases between them. The CDR3 consists of 15 residues. Germline assignment: CDR1 SGHAT and CDR2 FQNNGV. The CDR3 DNA follows: TGTGCCAGCAGGCCCGCGGGGCGGAGCTCCTACGAGCAGTACTTC. This gives the protein CASRPAGRSSYEQYF.

This clonotype is medium-sized in the sample. As an off-target read in a library built for alpha chains, this beta chain has a frequency of little significance. This chain links TRBV29-1 with TRBJ2-5; D possibly corresponds to TRBD1 (5 bases). This CDR3 region has 11 residues. V lost 3 bases and J 8 bases, leaving 10 bases between the germline ends. Per the germline V gene, CDR1 is SQVTM and CDR2 is ANQGSEA. In DNA form, the CDR3 reads TGCAGCGTTGATGGTGGGGCTACCCAGTACTTC. Amino acids: CSVDGGATQYF.

As regards this clonotype: The library was prepared for alpha chains; this beta chain is a stray read, so its frequency means little. J is TRBJ1-3 and V is TRBV2, with a weak D call TRBD1 (5 bases). The CDR3 is 16 amino acids. From germline, CDR1 is SNHLY and CDR2 FYNNEI. V lost 6 bases and J lost 0, with 15 bases in between. CDR3 DNA sequence: TGTGCCAGCAGCTTTGACAGCACCTTCTCTGGAAACACCATATATTTT. This gives the protein CASSFDSTFSGNTIYF.

This clonotype was found many times. This beta chain is an off-target read within a library intended for alpha chains, so its frequency means little. The chain links TRBV11-3 to TRBJ2-4; the match to TRBD1 covers 8 bases. Unmatched junction bases numbered 16, after V lost 2 bases and J lost 4 bases. The germline gives CDR1 SGHNT, CDR2 YENEEA. The CDR3 is 19 residues long. The CDR3 bases are TGTGCCAGCAGCTTACAGGGGGCGCTTTCCCCCATCTGGAAAAACATTCAGTACTTC. This sequence encodes CASSLQGALSPIWKNIQYF.

There are a few counts of this clonotype. Being off target in a library aimed at alpha chains, this beta chain has a size of little meaning. J is TRBJ2-7 and V is TRBV28; 7 nucleotides agree with TRBD1. The ends lost 11 bases at V and 7 bases at J; junction bases unmatched: 14. This CDR3 comprises 13 residues. Germline loops: CDR1 MDHEN, CDR2 SYDVKM. Here the CDR3 reads CAAQGPPFEEQYF. The CDR3 coding sequence is TGTGCCGCACAGGGGCCCCCCTTTGAGGAGCAGTACTTC.

This clonotype ranks as medium-sized (0.01 to 0.1%). This beta chain slipped into a library made for alpha chains as a stray read, so its size is not meaningful. The V gene is TRBV4-2, the J gene TRBJ1-4; D gene ambiguous. CDR1 and CDR2 from the germline V gene are LGHNA and YNFKEQ. CDR3 length: 16 residues. With 0 bases removed from V and 12 bases from J, the gap between germline ends came to 20 bases. The CDR3 here is CASSQDMRPATVELFF. CDR3 DNA sequence: TGTGCCAGCAGCCAAGACATGAGGCCTGCGACGGTTGAACTGTTTTTT.

With regard to this clonotype: This beta chain slipped into a library made for alpha chains as a stray read, so its size is not meaningful. The V gene is TRBV12-3 or TRBV12-4, the J gene TRBJ2-3; D is uncertain. Trimming stripped 5 bases from V and 4 bases from J, with 13 bases between. The CDR3 contains 14 residues. DNA of the CDR3: TGTGCCAGCAGTCCGCTTTCCGTTCCAGATACGCAGTATTTT. It is translated as CASSPLSVPDTQYF.

Points on this clonotype: Since the library was made to target alpha chains, this beta chain is a stray read and its abundance is not meaningful. In DNA, the CDR3 is TGTGCCAGCAGGGGACTAGCGGGGATAACGAACACCGGGGAGCTGTTTTTT. Translating it yields CASRGLAGITNTGELFF. The chain carries TRBV6-2 or TRBV6-3 and TRBJ2-2; 13 nucleotides line up with TRBD2. The junction had 4 bases not matched to a gene; V was cut back by 6 bases and J by 0 bases. This CDR3 contains 17 residues. Germline loops: CDR1 MNHEY, CDR2 SVGEGT.

This clonotype is medium-sized. The size of this beta chain means little, since it is a stray read in a library made for alpha chains. The chain recombines TRBV6-5 with TRBJ1-5, with TRBD1 matching 10 bases. Germline V CDR1 and CDR2: MNHEY, SVGAGI. The length of the CDR3 is 16 residues. With V trimmed by 5 bases and J by 4 bases, 8 bases remained unmatched. The CDR3 sequence: CASSRTGTGENQPQHF. CDR3 DNA: TGTGCCAGCAGTCGAACCGGGACAGGGGAGAATCAGCCCCAGCATTTT.

Concerning this clonotype itself: This beta chain slipped into a library made for alpha chains as a stray read, so its size is not meaningful. The J gene is TRBJ2-7, the V gene TRBV20-1, with TRBD1 matching 8 bases. The J segment lost 4 bases and the V segment lost 6 bases, leaving 14 bases of the junction unmatched. CDR3 size: 15 residues. Germline V CDR1 and CDR2: DFQATT, SNEGSKA (reference sequence). The CDR3, as DNA: TGCAGTGCCCAACCCCCGGGACAGGAGGTGTACGAGCAGTACTTC. Translation: CSAQPPGQEVYEQYF.

As to this clonotype: Since it is a stray read in a library aimed at alpha chains, this beta chain has a size that is not meaningful. CDR3 coding DNA: TGTGCCAGCACCTTGGACACTGAAGCTTTCTTT. The encoded protein is CASTLDTEAFF. The chain couples TRBV11-2 to TRBJ1-1, with no clear D. Between the trimmed V and J ends, which lost 7 bases and 3 bases, there was a span of 6 bases. The CDR3 is 11 residues long. CDR1 and CDR2 (germline): SGHAT, FQNNGV.

Within the sample, this clonotype is medium-sized. Because the library targeted alpha chains, this beta chain is an off-target read whose size means little. The rearrangement joins TRBV2 to TRBJ1-5; 12 nucleotides match TRBD1. V trimming: 2 bases; J trimming: 2 bases; junction bases outside the gene matches: 7. The V gene's germline CDR1 is SNHLY and CDR2 FYNNEI. The CDR3 consists of 18 residues. The chain's CDR3 is CASSESRDRGPGNQPQHF. In DNA, the CDR3 is TGTGCCAGCAGTGAATCCCGGGACAGGGGGCCGGGCAATCAGCCCCAGCATTTT. The complete variable domain, with remaining parts taken from reference TRBV2 and TRBJ1-5, reads EPEVTQTPSHQVTQMGQEVILRCVPISNHLYFYWYRQILGQKVEFLVSFYNNEISEKSEIFDDQFSVERPDGSNFTLKIRSTKLEDSAMYFCASSESRDRGPGNQPQHFGDGTRLSIL.

By proportion, this clonotype is medium-sized. This beta chain is off target for a library built for alpha chains, so its abundance means little. V is TRBV20-1 and J is TRBJ2-5, with 12 bases identical to TRBD2. Per germline, CDR1 DFQATT and CDR2 SNEGSKA (reference sequence). V was clipped by 6 bases and J by 0 bases; unmatched bases: 2. This CDR3 spans 14 amino acids. The CDR3 spells CSARLAGDQETQYF. DNA for the CDR3: TGCAGTGCCCGACTAGCGGGAGACCAAGAGACCCAGTACTTC.

This clonotype was counted at least ten times. The library was built for alpha chains, so this beta chain is an off-target read and its size means little. The V and J genes are TRBV7-9 and TRBJ2-7; D call uncertain. Germline CDR1 reads SEHNR; CDR2 reads FQNEAQ (reference sequence). Trimming took off 5 bases at V and 7 bases at J, with 18 bases between the two ends. The CDR3 length is 14 residues. DNA of the CDR3: TGTGCCAGCAGCCCGGCGGCCAGGCCCGGGGAGCAGTACTTC. Amino acids: CASSPAARPGEQYF.

In its sample, this clonotype is medium-sized (0.01 to 0.1%). The library was designed around alpha chains, so this beta chain is a stray read whose abundance carries little weight. For the CDR3, the DNA is TGCGCCAGCAGCTTGGGGGGAGAGGCCTACGAGCAGTACTTC. It encodes CASSLGGEAYEQYF. This chain joins TRBV5-1 and TRBJ2-7; tentatively, D is TRBD2 (5 bases). Looked up from germline, CDR1 is SGHRS and CDR2 is YFSETQ. Trimming cost V 0 bases and J 2 bases, with 9 bases left between them. This CDR3 spans 14 amino acids.

A note on this clonotype: In a library made to pick up alpha chains, this beta chain is a stray read with a size that means little. The rearrangement uses TRBV7-2 and TRBJ2-3; D is uncertain. The length of the CDR3 is 15 residues. The V end was cut by 4 bases, the J end by 3 bases, with 14 bases between. Germline lookup yields CDR1 SGHTA and CDR2 FQGNSA. CDR3 nucleotides: TGTGCCAGCAGCTCCCCCACGACTGCGACAGATACGCAGTATTTT. Translation: CASSSPTTATDTQYF.

Comments on this clonotype: The size of this beta chain means little, since it is a stray read in a library made for alpha chains. The chain combines TRBV30 with TRBJ2-5; 8 bases fit TRBD1. This CDR3 region has 14 residues. V gave up 0 bases and J gave up 3 bases; unmatched junction bases: 3. In germline, CDR1 is GTSNPN, CDR2 SVGIG (reference sequence). Here the CDR3 reads CAWSVRDRKETQYF. The CDR3 DNA is TGTGCCTGGAGTGTCCGGGACAGGAAAGAGACCCAGTACTTC.

By sample fraction, this clonotype is medium-sized. The library was designed around alpha chains, so this beta chain is a stray read whose abundance carries little weight. The chain uses TRBV19 and TRBJ1-5, with 9 bases matching TRBD1. Per the germline V gene, CDR1 is LNHDA and CDR2 is SQIVND (reference sequence). The V segment lost 4 bases and the J segment 7 bases; nucleotides outside the gene matches: 5. This CDR3 comprises 14 residues. In DNA, the CDR3 is TGTGCCAGTAGTACGACAGGGGGTGGGCAGCCCCAGCATTTT. The encoded protein is CASSTTGGGQPQHF.

This clonotype is labeled medium-sized (0.01 to 0.1%). This beta chain slipped into a library made for alpha chains as a stray read, so its size is not meaningful. The V call is TRBV3-1, the J call TRBJ1-6; no clear D. Germline CDR1 reads LGHDT; CDR2 reads YNNKEL (reference sequence). The CDR3 has 14 amino acids. V dropped 7 bases and J dropped 0 bases, with 7 bases sitting between them. The CDR3 DNA sequence: TGTGCCAGCAAAGTGGACTCCTATAATTCACCCCTCCACTTT. Encoded protein: CASKVDSYNSPLHF.

This clonotype qualifies as medium-sized. In a library made to pick up alpha chains, this beta chain is a stray read with a size that means little. This chain uses TRBV28 with TRBJ2-6, with D hard to call. The germline V gene encodes CDR1 MDHEN and CDR2 SYDVKM. There are 15 residues in the CDR3. The V end lost 6 bases, the J end lost 4 bases, and 13 bases lay between the germline ends. The CDR3 DNA reads TGTGCCAGCAGCTCTCGGTCGTCCGGGGCCAACGTCCTGACTTTC. Its protein product is CASSSRSSGANVLTF.

Turning to this clonotype: In a library made to pick up alpha chains, this beta chain is a stray read with a size that means little. The genes are TRBV6-1 and TRBJ1-2; TRBD1 aligns across 10 bases. The V gene end was trimmed by 6 bases and the J gene end by 8 bases; junction bases not matched to a gene: 6. CDR3 length: 13 amino acids. Germline V CDR1 and CDR2: MNHNS, SASEGT. The CDR3 is CASRAGTGDGYTF. The CDR3 DNA reads TGTGCCAGCAGGGCAGGGACAGGGGACGGCTACACCTTC.

By share, this clonotype counts as medium-sized. This beta chain was picked up by a library intended for alpha chains and is off target, so its count carries little meaning. The chain carries TRBV4-3 and TRBJ2-7, with unresolved D. Trimming shortened V by 1 base and J by 6 bases, and 10 bases separated the two germline ends. The germline V gene has CDR1 LGHNA and CDR2 YSLEER. The CDR3 totals 13 residues. The CDR3 DNA reads as TGCGCCAGCAGCCAAGTACCGGAGTCCGAGCAGTACTTC. Translation: CASSQVPESEQYF.

By share of the sample, this clonotype is medium-sized. Being off target in a library aimed at alpha chains, this beta chain has a size of little meaning. The chain has TRBV29-1 and TRBJ2-3, with a tentative D call TRBD2 (5 bases). The CDR3 totals 12 residues. Looked up from germline, CDR1 is SQVTM and CDR2 is ANQGSEA. V was cut by 7 bases and J by 2 bases, with 10 bases left in between. The CDR3 DNA reads as TGCAGCGCCACTAGTAACACAGATACGCAGTATTTT. Residues: CSATSNTDTQYF.